This is a list of T cell receptor beta chains from one sample in a study of cytomegalovirus exposure and HLA in healthy donors. The assay was immunoSEQ multiplex PCR, and TCRdb's table has in-frame clones only and misses some. The table shows around 94,000 clones, with 85% to 95% occurring only once. Sequences were obtained from PBMCs. The source of these receptors is a woman in her late teens or twenties in good health and CMV-seronegative. The CDR3 runs from the conserved cysteine through the conserved F or W. The order of the fields is D gene, J gene, clone size, V gene, CDR3 length, CDR3 protein, CDR3 DNA. The D gene is left open where the match is weak. Some rows have no size entry. The others give once, few or many, or a class for an expanded clone.

.,TRBJ2-2,.,TRBV9,16,CASSVPEKPNTGELFF,TGTGCCAGCAGCGTCCCCGAGAAGCCGAACACCGGGGAGCTGTTTTTT
.,TRBJ1-2,once,TRBV4-3,15,CASSQGSQENYGYTF,TGCGCCAGCAGCCAAGGCTCTCAGGAAAACTATGGCTACACCTTC
.,TRBJ2-7,.,TRBV5-6,13,CASSPTATYEQYF,TGTGCCAGCAGCCCGACAGCTACCTACGAGCAGTACTTC
TRBD2,TRBJ2-7,once,TRBV27,18,CASSLSSGLAGYSYEQYF,TGTGCCAGCAGTTTAAGTTCCGGACTAGCGGGATACTCCTACGAGCAGTACTTC
TRBD1,TRBJ1-2,.,TRBV11-2,17,CASSLAPPGQAFYGYTF,TGTGCCAGCAGCTTAGCCCCCCCTGGACAGGCCTTCTATGGCTACACCTTC
TRBD1,TRBJ2-2,.,TRBV5-1,15,CASRLTGGGTGELFF,TGCGCCAGCAGACTGACAGGGGGCGGCACCGGGGAGCTGTTTTTT
TRBD2,TRBJ2-7,.,TRBV5-8,16,CASSSVTSGGSYEQYF,TGTGCCAGCAGCTCCGTTACTAGCGGGGGGTCCTACGAGCAGTACTTC
.,TRBJ2-2,.,TRBV28,16,CASSSRGLANTGELFF,TGTGCCAGCAGCTCCAGGGGCCTCGCGAACACCGGGGAGCTGTTTTTT
TRBD1,TRBJ1-1,.,TRBV6-5,14,CASASRGPGTEAFF,TGTGCCAGCGCAAGTAGGGGGCCGGGCACTGAAGCTTTCTTT
TRBD1,TRBJ2-2,.,TRBV6-4,14,CASSLTGVIGELFF,TGTGCCAGCAGTTTGACAGGGGTCATCGGGGAGCTGTTTTTT
.,TRBJ2-1,few,TRBV21-1,16,CASSRCNPGTDNEQFF,TGTGCCAGCAGCAGATGCAATCCCGGGACAGACAATGAGCAGTTCTTC
TRBD2,TRBJ2-7,.,TRBV19,15,CASSTPGGSPYEQYF,TGTGCCAGTAGTACCCCGGGGGGGAGTCCCTACGAGCAGTACTTC
TRBD2,TRBJ2-1,.,TRBV11-3,15,CASSDSGSSYNEQFF,TGTGCCAGCAGCGATAGCGGGAGCTCCTACAATGAGCAGTTCTTC
TRBD2,TRBJ2-1,.,TRBV23-1,15,CASTAPGTSGFLWFF,TGCGCCAGCACCGCTCCGGGGACTAGCGGGTTTCTGTGGTTCTTC
.,TRBJ2-1,.,TRBV5-1,15,CASSPAESSYNEQFF,TGCGCCAGCAGCCCGGCGGAGAGCTCCTACAATGAGCAGTTCTTC
.,TRBJ2-7,once,TRBV25-1,11,CASSAGYEQYF,TGTGCCAGCAGTGCCGGCTACGAGCAGTACTTC
TRBD2,TRBJ2-3,once,TRBV29-1,14,CSVDPAGGLGAQYF,TGCAGCGTTGATCCAGCGGGGGGACTAGGTGCGCAGTATTTT
TRBD2,TRBJ2-1,.,TRBV5-1,16,CASSLAASGAYNEQFF,TGCGCCAGCAGCTTGGCAGCTAGCGGCGCCTACAATGAGCAGTTCTTC
TRBD2,TRBJ2-1,.,TRBV9,15,CASSVDSAGGDEQFF,TGTGCCAGCAGCGTAGATTCTGCGGGAGGGGATGAGCAGTTCTTC
TRBD1,TRBJ2-5,.,TRBV5-1,16,CASSLGGTGGIKTQYF,TGCGCCAGCAGCTTGGGAGGGACAGGGGGCATCAAGACCCAGTACTTC
.,TRBJ2-7,.,TRBV21-1,19,CASSKVGRRIRGQPFEQYF,TGTGCCAGCAGCAAAGTGGGCAGGCGGATACGGGGTCAACCCTTCGAGCAGTACTTC
TRBD1,TRBJ2-1,.,TRBV5-1,14,CASSLGTGGYEQFF,TGCGCCAGCAGCTTGGGGACAGGGGGTTATGAGCAGTTCTTC
.,TRBJ1-5,.,TRBV6-1,15,CASSEWGDSNQPQHF,TGTGCCAGCAGTGAATGGGGGGATAGCAATCAGCCCCAGCATTTT
TRBD1,TRBJ1-1,.,TRBV27,14,CASRWTGVGTEAFF,TGTGCCAGCAGGTGGACAGGGGTGGGCACTGAAGCTTTCTTT
.,TRBJ2-2,.,TRBV2,12,CASMRNTGELFF,TGTGCCAGCATGCGGAACACCGGGGAGCTGTTTTTT
.,TRBJ1-5,once,TRBV6-6,15,CASSYSTTIPSPQHF,TGTGCCAGCAGTTACTCGACGACTATCCCTTCGCCCCAGCATTTT
.,TRBJ1-2,.,TRBV6-4,13,CASNRTPNYGYTF,TGTGCCAGCAATAGGACACCAAACTATGGCTACACCTTC
TRBD1,TRBJ2-7,.,TRBV29-1,13,CSVGQGARYEQYF,TGCAGCGTGGGACAGGGGGCGCGGTACGAGCAGTACTTC
TRBD1,TRBJ1-1,.,TRBV18,15,CASSSKTGVSTEAFF,TGTGCCAGCTCATCGAAGACAGGGGTGAGCACTGAAGCTTTCTTT
TRBD1,TRBJ2-3,.,TRBV7-2,14,CASSQGQGADTQYF,TGTGCCAGCAGCCAAGGACAGGGGGCAGATACGCAGTATTTT
.,TRBJ2-3,.,TRBV15,12,CATSRDYKAQYF,TGTGCCACCAGCAGGGACTACAAGGCGCAGTATTTT
.,TRBJ2-2,.,TRBV28,14,CASSFDRYTGELFF,TGTGCCAGCAGTTTTGACAGATACACCGGGGAGCTGTTTTTT
.,TRBJ1-2,.,TRBV29-1,12,CSVEDRGYGYTF,TGCAGCGTTGAAGACAGGGGCTATGGCTACACCTTC
.,TRBJ1-1,.,TRBV18,15,CASSPRGGVNTEAFF,TGTGCCAGCTCACCTAGGGGGGGGGTGAACACTGAAGCTTTCTTT
TRBD2,TRBJ2-5,.,TRBV6-1,15,CASSEASGSSGTQYF,TGTGCCAGCAGTGAGGCTAGCGGGAGCTCGGGGACCCAGTACTTC
.,TRBJ2-7,.,TRBV30,13,CAWSVGSAYEQYF,TGTGCCTGGAGTGTCGGCAGCGCCTACGAGCAGTACTTC
.,TRBJ1-5,.,TRBV5-6,14,CASSLGGYNQPQHF,TGTGCCAGCAGCTTGGGCGGGTACAATCAGCCCCAGCATTTT
.,TRBJ2-3,.,TRBV5-1,15,CASDGREEGTDTQYF,TGCGCCAGTGATGGACGGGAAGAGGGCACAGATACGCAGTATTTT
.,TRBJ2-7,.,TRBV6-5,15,CASSLQKVLPDEQYF,TGTGCCAGCAGTTTACAGAAGGTTCTGCCAGACGAGCAGTACTTC
.,TRBJ2-7,.,TRBV11-3,13,CASSYTGNYEQYF,TGTGCCAGCAGCTATACGGGGAACTACGAGCAGTACTTC
.,TRBJ1-4,.,TRBV30,12,CAWSQSNEKLFF,TGTGCCTGGAGTCAATCTAATGAAAAACTGTTTTTT
.,TRBJ1-6,.,TRBV6-1,13,CASSRGVDSPLHF,TGTGCCAGCAGCAGGGGAGTGGATTCACCCCTCCACTTT
TRBD2,TRBJ2-3,once,TRBV4-2,16,CASSQGNSGGTDTQYF,TGTGCCAGCAGCCAAGGTAATAGCGGGGGCACAGATACGCAGTATTTT
TRBD2,TRBJ2-5,.,TRBV7-2,14,CASRPPGGRETQYF,TGTGCCAGCAGACCACCGGGAGGGCGGGAGACCCAGTACTTC
.,TRBJ2-1,.,TRBV18,14,CASSPRPELDEQFF,TGTGCCAGCTCACCGCGTCCCGAGTTGGATGAGCAGTTCTTC
TRBD1,TRBJ2-7,.,TRBV6-6,15,CASSYPGQGGGEQYF,TGTGCCAGCAGTTATCCTGGACAGGGCGGCGGGGAGCAGTACTTC
TRBD1,TRBJ2-1,once,TRBV5-1,14,CASRPGQGYNEQFF,TGCGCCAGCAGGCCGGGACAGGGGTACAATGAGCAGTTCTTC
.,TRBJ2-7,once,TRBV5-1,15,CASAEWTEGSFEQYF,TGCGCCAGCGCTGAATGGACGGAGGGCTCATTTGAACAGTACTTC
.,TRBJ1-1,.,TRBV4-1,14,CASSQEAGPPEAFF,TGCGCCAGCAGCCAAGAGGCAGGGCCCCCTGAAGCTTTCTTT
.,TRBJ1-2,.,TRBV2,13,CASSERTDYGYTF,TGTGCCAGCAGTGAGAGGACAGACTATGGCTACACCTTC
.,TRBJ2-7,.,TRBV14,17,CASSQDRGAAYYYEQYF,TGTGCCAGCAGCCAAGACCGGGGGGCAGCCTACTACTACGAGCAGTACTTC
TRBD1,TRBJ1-1,.,TRBV5-4,14,CASSLVTGDTEAFF,TGTGCCAGCAGCTTGGTGACAGGGGACACTGAAGCTTTCTTT
.,TRBJ2-1,.,TRBV27,14,CATTRLGPENEQFF,TGTGCCACCACTCGTTTGGGGCCGGAAAATGAGCAGTTCTTC
.,TRBJ2-1,.,TRBV11-3,12,CASSSIRDEQFF,TGTGCCAGCAGCTCAATCAGGGATGAGCAGTTCTTC
TRBD2,TRBJ2-1,.,TRBV6-1,16,CASSVSLAESYNEQFF,TGTGCCAGCAGTGTATCGCTAGCGGAATCCTACAATGAGCAGTTCTTC
TRBD1,TRBJ2-5,.,TRBV25-1,16,CASSDPTDRPQETQYF,TGTGCCAGCAGTGATCCTACGGACAGGCCACAAGAGACCCAGTACTTC